The following is a T cell receptor beta chain sequence with its context. Which antigen it targets is not known. One base away there is no much larger clone; base qualities are not given. The library was produced with the immunoSEQ multiplex PCR assay. For the multiplex PCR, a mixture combining 60 forward primers for TCR Vbeta segments and 13 reverse primers for TCR Jbeta segments was used. A multiplex PCR assay on genomic DNA amplified the CDR3 region of rearranged TCR beta genes. Amplified TCR beta libraries were sequenced as 87-base-pair reads on the Illumina HiSeq System. In the authors' own workflow: A later analysis counted tens of millions of unique TCR beta chains across the 500 to 850 repertoires, and some 11 million of these chains were shared by at least two donors. Raw reads were error-corrected and collapsed into unique sequences with a nearest-neighbor algorithm that merged closely related sequences to remove PCR and sequencing errors. V, D and J gene segments were assigned by aligning CDR3 sequences to IMGT reference sequences. For a sequence to be retained, a match of at least six nucleotides to both a V gene segment and a J gene segment was required. A rearrangement counted as productive if the CDR3 had no stop codons and remained in frame with V and J, and every other rearrangement counted as non-productive. Following IMGT convention, CDR3 was defined as the stretch from the second conserved V-encoded cysteine to the conserved J-encoded phenylalanine. Sequences without an unambiguous match to a single V gene segment were excluded from the earlier analysis of over 500 of the donors. An earlier analysis of roughly 590 of the donors called V segments functional above 56.7% productive rearrangements and segregating when the between-donor standard deviation exceeded 5%. A statistical classification framework was built to diagnose cytomegalovirus status from the catalog of TCR beta chain sequences. V and J gene assignment, in a later analysis, came from comparing TCR nucleotide sequences with IMGT/GENE-DB human TR gene sequences. A later analysis assigned CDR3 sequences and most-parsimonious VDJ recombination scenarios with the TCRdist pipeline. In a later analysis, every TCR beta chain was defined by the combination of its CDR3 amino acid sequence and its V-gene family, and reads without a unique V-gene family were dropped. A later analysis removed 500 to 600 highly shared, low-generation-probability nucleotide sequences to deal with suspected cross-contamination and a sequencing artifact. A later analysis calculated a clonal expansion index for each public chain from normalized within-repertoire ranks of inferred template counts. Generation probabilities in a later analysis came from a VDJ recombination model fitted to out-of-frame rearrangements, and those results were checked against IGoR. Hypergeometric tests were used in a later analysis to score TCR-TCR, TCR-HLA and TCR-CMV co-occurrence, with a repertoire-size bias correction applied to the TCR pairs. In a later analysis, false discovery rates were estimated by permuting HLA or CMV assignments 20 times. A later analysis grouped co-occurring TCRs with DBSCAN, adding TCRdist sequence similarity when clustering within HLA-allele-positive subsets. Repertoires with fewer than 30,000 or more than 120,000 public chains, plus five repertoires with anomalous nucleotide sharing, were excluded from co-occurrence clustering. TCRdb obtained this table from immuneACCESS and retained in-frame rearrangements with V and J assigned. These tables miss some clones; where compared with another copy, unresolved V genes account for less than half of the shortfall, and the remainder is unexplained. From that table come the V and J calls and clone size; the DNA was used to work out D and trimming. The table for this sample lists 200,000 or so clones; 75% to 85% of them were counted only once. The ten largest clones take up 2.7% of the sample.

The data are from a study of cytomegalovirus exposure and HLA in healthy donors (dated by TCRdb to 2016 to 2017). At the level of the whole study: According to an earlier analysis of 587 of the donors, about 179 million T cells yielded over 90 million unique TCR beta sequences and around 280 Gb of sequence data. An early release that covered more than 550 HLA-typed donors contained around 330 gigabases of sequencing data and tens of millions of unique TCR sequences. Of the approximately 400 genotyped donors, over 80% were placed in the genetic ancestry cluster associated with self-reported Caucasian donors. The study was designed to test whether signatures of past pathogen exposure could be identified by cataloging public T cell receptors. Using immunosequencing, the study profiled T cell repertoires from 500 to 800 subjects and related those repertoires to cytomegalovirus serostatus. Along with the roughly 710-subject first cohort, a separate validation cohort of around 120 different subjects was used. To predict cytomegalovirus infection status, the study brought together high-throughput TCR immunosequencing, statistical association of individual TCRs with disease status, and machine learning. To study patterns of TCR occurrence, a later analysis re-analyzed previously published TCR beta repertoires from several hundred donors and added high-resolution HLA genotyping. Rather than drawing on any new phenotypic data, the later analysis identified candidate immune exposures from TCR beta sequences and the way those sequences occurred across donors. An earlier analysis of around 540 of the donors applied high-throughput TCR beta sequencing to assess whether each TCR beta V gene segment acted as functional or pseudogenic. Alongside the repertoire data, information on donor age, sex, ethnicity and CMV serostatus was compiled. Genome-wide SNP genotypes for about three fifths of the roughly 670 donors were used in a later genetic analysis, which treated that subset as a discovery cohort. Every discovery cohort repertoire had been produced on one sequencing platform. HLA typing covered class I and class II loci at four-digit resolution. Typing coverage differed by locus: A, B, C, DRB1 and DQB1 were typed in about 620-630 donors, DQA1 in approximately 520, DPA1 in roughly 590, and DPB1 in roughly 470. Roughly five DR-DQ haplotypes were handled as single units for association and clustering, since linkage in the cohort was strong. Across some 400 genotyped donors of the cohort, an average of roughly 250,000 unique TCR beta nucleotide sequences per donor were sequenced, and 15% to 20% of those sequences were non-productive.

V lost 0 bases and J lost 4 bases; the stretch between them is 6 bases long. The CDR3, cysteine through phenylalanine, is 12 amino acids long. The CDR3 DNA has 36 bases and is translated from base 1. From a lookup of the germline V gene (reference sequence), CDR1 and CDR2 are GTSNPN and SVGIG. Here is what the overall study found, with its caveats: The authors suggested that the approach could potentially be generalized to other disease states and immunological phenotypes. A total of 150 or so TCR beta chains were listed by the study as associated with cytomegalovirus. Assigning TCR associations to individual alleles was difficult when HLA alleles, especially DR and DQ, strongly co-occurred. While some public TCRs were present in many individuals, most TCR sequences turned up only very rarely across donors. Only TCR beta chains were sequenced in this cohort, and the absence of alpha or paired-chain data limited detectable features. In vitro tests confirmed that three of the cytomegalovirus-associated TCR beta chains recognize cytomegalovirus antigens. Several of the top co-occurrence clusters appeared to be linked to parvovirus B19, influenza, CMV and Epstein-Barr virus, according to a later analysis. In a later genetic analysis, a missense DCLRE1C variant was associated with V-gene and J-gene trimming of TCR beta chains, and the association was replicated in an independent cohort. In a later analysis, HLA-associated TCR beta chains were found to be more clonally expanded and to have lower generation probabilities than equally common non-associated chains. A later analysis found that TCR association rates varied across HLA loci, with DRB1 alleles showing the most associated TCRs and HLA-C alleles the fewest. Because HLA typing was unavailable for some donors at each locus, only the typed subset was used in association tests. At a false discovery rate of 0.05, a later analysis linked 16,000 or so TCR beta sequences to specific HLA alleles. Linkage disequilibrium might explain the correlated functional status among segregating V segments, but an unknown experimental factor could not be excluded. A cluster of highly shared sequence variants was judged likely to be a technical artifact of the sequencing pipeline. Some IMGT-functional V segments, including TRBV6-2 and TRBV6-3, could not be told apart with the 87-base-pair reads, so those segments were excluded. An earlier analysis of several hundred of the donors showed that most TCR beta V segments appeared in productive rearrangements either about 87% or about 30% of the time, which broadly matched IMGT annotations. A further reported finding was that TCR beta sequences accurately predicted the HLA-A and HLA-B alleles for most subjects in the first cohort. Compared with the approximately 700-donor mean, donors in an Asian-associated ancestry cluster had fewer N-insertions in productive TCRs, according to a later genetic analysis. In a later analysis, most CMV-associated TCR beta chains were found to appear HLA-restricted, with HLA associations seemingly driven largely by CMV exposure. The classifier was reported to diagnose cytomegalovirus status with high specificity and sensitivity in both the original cohort and the validation cohort. The earlier analysis of 587 of the donors excluded approximately 15 rarely observed V segments, including chromosome 9 orphons, because counts were too low. Immune exposure information for the cohort was limited to CMV serostatus. Sequencing depth was assumed to be roughly uniform across donors in the presence/absence analyses, though that assumption may not hold.

The cohort consisted of 600 to 750 healthy bone marrow donors. All cohort members were sampled while nominally healthy, although unrecorded immune exposures were likely present. The donor tested CMV seronegative, placing the donor among the 352 seronegative members of the cohort. Each donor provided a peripheral blood sample, and peripheral blood mononuclear cells were used for TCR beta sequencing. The Qiagen DNeasy Blood Extraction Kit was used to extract genomic DNA from the blood cell samples. The V and J segments used are TRBV30 and TRBJ1-2, with TRBD1 perhaps the D gene, on 6 matching bases. The sequenced sample consisted of PBMCs. The sequence derives from a woman in her forties in good health and CMV-seronegative. The DNA sequence is TGTGCCTGGAGTGTGGGGGCCTATGGCTACACCTTC. Its coded protein is CAWSVGAYGYTF.